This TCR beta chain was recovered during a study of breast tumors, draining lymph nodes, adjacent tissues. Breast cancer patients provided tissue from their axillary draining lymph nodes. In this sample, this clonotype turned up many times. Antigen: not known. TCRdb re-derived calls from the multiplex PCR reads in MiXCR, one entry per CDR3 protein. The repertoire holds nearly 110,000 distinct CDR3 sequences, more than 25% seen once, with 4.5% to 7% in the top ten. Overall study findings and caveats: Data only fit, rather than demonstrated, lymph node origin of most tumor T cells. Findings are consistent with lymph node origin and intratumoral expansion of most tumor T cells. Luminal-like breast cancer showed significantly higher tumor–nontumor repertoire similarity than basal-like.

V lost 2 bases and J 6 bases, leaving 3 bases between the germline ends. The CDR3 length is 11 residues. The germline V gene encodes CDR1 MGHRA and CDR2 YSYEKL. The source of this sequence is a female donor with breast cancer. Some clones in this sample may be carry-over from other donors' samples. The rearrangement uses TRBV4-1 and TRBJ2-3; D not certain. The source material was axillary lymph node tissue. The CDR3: CASSQTDTQYF. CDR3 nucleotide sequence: TGCGCCAGCAGCCAAACTGATACGCAGTATTTT.